These 21 T cell receptor beta chains were sequenced from one sample in a study of blood T cells in healthy people across ages (dated by TCRdb to 2015 to 2017). The receptor library was made with 5' RACE. Sequenced using an Illumina HiSeq 2500. A second PCR of 7 to 11 cycles was performed with a sample-barcoded 5' primer and a J-beta primer mix. TCRdb reanalyzed the raw reads on its own, using fastp at Q25 for trimming and MiXCR for clone calling, and kept in-frame beta chains. One record per CDR3 amino acid sequence lists the most common genes and DNA. This sample comprises approximately 1,000,000 distinct CDR3 sequences, 35% to 45% of them detected only once. Roughly 13% of the sample lies in the top ten. Sequencing used blood. The source is a man between 18 and 29 years old in good health.

This clonotype was counted once. The genes are TRBV21-1 and TRBJ1-2. TRBV21-1 is an annotated pseudogene. This CDR3 spans 14 amino acids. The CDR3: CASSSAECRYGYTF. The CDR3 region has the DNA TGTGCCAGCAGCTCCGCGGAGTGTCGCTATGGCTACACCTTC.

V usage is TRBV2 and J usage is TRBJ2-2; D is ambiguous. Germline loops: CDR1 SNHLY, CDR2 FYNNEI. The CDR3 contains 14 residues. Trimming removed 4 bases at V and 0 bases at J, with 6 bases between. The CDR3 coding sequence is TGTGCCAGCAGTGTTTCATCGAACACCGGGGAGCTGTTTTTT. This gives the protein CASSVSSNTGELFF.

This clonotype was seen a handful of times. The junction and the germline gene differ at one end; a read error may be behind it. The chain recombines TRBV3-1 with TRBJ2-3; possibly TRBD1 for D (6 bases). This CDR3 has 17 residues. From germline, CDR1 is LGHDT and CDR2 YNNKEL (reference sequence). CDR3 in amino acids: CASSQDREGVGADAQYF. CDR3 nucleotides: TGTGCCAGCAGCCAAGATCGAGAGGGGGTGGGAGCAGATGCGCAGTATTTT.

This clonotype was counted between two and nine times. The chain has TRBV11-2 and TRBJ2-1; a weak D match, TRBD1 (5 bases). Germline V gene lookup returns CDR1 SGHAT and CDR2 FQNNGV. The CDR3 extends over 15 amino acids. V was cut by 2 bases and J by 6 bases, with 14 bases left in between. The DNA of the CDR3 is TGTGCCAGCAGCTTATTTGGCAGGGAAAGCAATGAGCAGTTCTTC. This translates into CASSLFGRESNEQFF.

The chain combines TRBV3-1 with TRBJ1-2; the D gene is possibly TRBD1 (5 bases). The CDR3 totals 19 residues. The V gene's germline CDR1 is LGHDT and CDR2 YNNKEL (reference sequence). V gave up 0 bases and J gave up 4 bases, with 24 bases separating them. In DNA form, the CDR3 reads TGTGCCAGCAGCCAAGAGTCTAGTAACCTGGGGACCCGGTCCTATGGCTACACCTTC. Protein: CASSQESSNLGTRSYGYTF.

Concerning this clonotype itself: It may be a read error: a sequence one base away is much more abundant. V usage is TRBV29-1 and J usage is TRBJ1-2; D not resolved. This CDR3 spans 12 amino acids. V gave up 4 bases and J gave up 3 bases, with 9 bases separating them. Per germline, CDR1 SQVTM and CDR2 ANQGSEA. The DNA for the CDR3 is TGCAGCGTTGTTGCAGGAGACTATGGCTACACCTTC. Amino acids: CSVVAGDYGYTF.

CDR3 bases: TGTGCCAGCAGCCGAGAAGGAGGGGCCAAATATGGCTACACCTTC. Residues: CASSREGGAKYGYTF. The chain joins TRBV4-2 to TRBJ1-2; D is perhaps TRBD1 (5 bases). Germline V gives CDR1 LGHNA, CDR2 YNFKEQ. Trimming took off 4 bases at V and 5 bases at J, with 17 bases between the two ends. CDR3 size: 15 residues.

This clonotype was found a few times. This chain uses TRBV2 with TRBJ1-6, with a possible D match to TRBD1 (6 bases). CDR3 length: 15 amino acids. Trimming removed 6 bases from V and 6 bases from J, with 15 bases in between. Germline-derived CDR1 and CDR2 are SNHLY and FYNNEI. The CDR3 is CASSPTGGPNSPLHF. For the CDR3, the DNA is TGTGCCAGCAGCCCAACCGGGGGGCCTAATTCACCCCTCCACTTT. The whole variable domain, filled in from reference TRBV2 and TRBJ1-6, reads EPEVTQTPSHQVTQMGQEVILRCVPISNHLYFYWYRQILGQKVEFLVSFYNNEISEKSEIFDDQFSVERPDGSNFTLKIRSTKLEDSAMYFCASSPTGGPNSPLHFGNGTRLTVT.

The table lists this clonotype with a few counts. The chain recombines TRBV2 with TRBJ1-2, with D uncertain. Looked up from germline, CDR1 is SNHLY and CDR2 is FYNNEI. The CDR3 consists of 11 residues. The V end lost 8 bases, the J end lost 1 base, and 5 bases lay between the germline ends. The chain's CDR3 is CASLFNYGYTF. CDR3 bases: TGTGCCAGCCTTTTTAACTATGGCTACACCTTC.

The chain couples TRBV20-1 to TRBJ2-3; 7 bases fit TRBD1. The germline CDR1 and CDR2 sequences are DFQATT and SNEGSKA (reference sequence). The V gene end was trimmed by 6 bases and the J gene end by 4 bases; junction bases not matched to a gene: 13. CDR3 length: 15 amino acids. CDR3 coding DNA: TGCAGTGCCAAGTCCCCACAGGGGTACGCAGATACGCAGTATTTT. The encoded protein is CSAKSPQGYADTQYF.

Regarding this clonotype: This sequence may be a read error, since a much larger clone differs from it by one base. The chain carries TRBV12-3 or TRBV12-4 and TRBJ1-1; no firm D call. The CDR3 is 13 residues long. Trimming pared 6 bases from V and 1 base from J, leaving 9 bases between. Here the CDR3 reads CASSHDTNTEAFF. The CDR3, as DNA: TGTGCCAGCAGCCATGACACGAACACTGAAGCTTTCTTT.

The chain links TRBV20-1 to TRBJ2-3; no reliable D call. In germline, CDR1 is DFQATT, CDR2 SNEGSKA (reference sequence). This CDR3 spans 13 amino acids. The germline V and J ends were trimmed by 0 bases and 4 bases, with 8 bases remaining between them. The CDR3 loop is CSARDPSADTQYF. The CDR3 coding sequence is TGCAGTGCTAGAGATCCCTCGGCAGATACGCAGTATTTT.

The chain carries TRBV6-2 or TRBV6-3 and TRBJ2-1; D is perhaps TRBD2 (6 bases). Germline assignment: CDR1 MNHEY and CDR2 SVGEGT. Trimming shortened V by 2 bases and J by 15 bases, and 11 bases separated the two germline ends. The CDR3 covers 11 residues. The CDR3 nucleotides are TGTGCCAGCAGTTACGGAGGGTATTGGTTCTTC. Translation gives CASSYGGYWFF.

This clonotype was found a few times. CDR3 loop: CASSLAPTGSSYNEQFF. CDR3 coding DNA: TGCGCCAGCAGCTTGGCACCCACAGGTAGCTCCTACAATGAGCAGTTCTTC. The V call is TRBV5-1, the J call TRBJ2-1; TRBD1 is a possible D gene (5 bases). Germline CDR1 reads SGHRS; CDR2 reads YFSETQ. The CDR3 consists of 17 residues. Trimming pared 0 bases from V and 0 bases from J, leaving 13 bases between.

The chain recombines TRBV18 with TRBJ2-5, with 7 bases fitting TRBD1. The J call is uncertain, as TRBJ2-7 better fits the DNA end. The CDR3 has 14 residues. CDR1 KGHSH and CDR2 LQKENI come from the germline V gene. The CDR3 DNA reads as TGTGCCAGCTCACCCCCCTCGACAGGGAGCGAGCAGTACTTC. Translation gives CASSPPSTGSEQYF.

Details on this clonotype: Given a much more abundant clone one base away, this may be a read error. The chain combines TRBV12-3 or TRBV12-4 with TRBJ1-1; TRBD1 matches at 7 bases. The CDR3 sequence is 14 residues long. The CDR3 sequence is CASSFGTVNAEAFF. DNA for the CDR3: TGTGCCAGCAGTTTCGGGACAGTGAACGCTGAAGCTTTCTTT.

This clonotype was seen only a few times. This chain uses TRBV6-5 with TRBJ2-5, with D maybe TRBD1 (5 bases). The CDR3 runs to 14 residues. Trimming removed 5 bases from V and 0 bases from J, with 10 bases in between. Per the germline V gene, CDR1 is MNHEY and CDR2 is SVGAGI. The CDR3 coding sequence is TGTGCCAGCAGTAAAACAGGTTACCAAGAGACCCAGTACTTC. Encoded protein: CASSKTGYQETQYF.

The gene calls are TRBV19 and TRBJ1-6; TRBD1 aligns across 9 bases. CDR1 is LNHDA and CDR2 is SQIVND in the germline V gene (reference sequence). This CDR3 spans 14 amino acids. Trimming removed 4 bases from V and 9 bases from J; junction bases left unmatched: 4. The CDR3 protein is CASSKGQGISPLHF. Here the CDR3 DNA reads TGTGCCAGTAGTAAAGGACAGGGGATTTCACCCCTCCACTTT.

This clonotype has just a few counts. The chain employs TRBV4-1 and TRBJ1-2; a possible D gene is TRBD1 (5 bases). Trimming stripped 3 bases from V and 0 bases from J, with 14 bases between. The CDR3 sequence is 16 residues long. Germline V gives CDR1 MGHRA, CDR2 YSYEKL. As DNA, the CDR3 is TGCGCCAGCAGCCATCCATCAGGGACGGCTAACTATGGCTACACCTTC. Amino acid sequence: CASSHPSGTANYGYTF.

The chain links TRBV29-1 to TRBJ2-2; D unclear. This CDR3 comprises 12 residues. V lost 4 bases and J 2 bases, leaving 5 bases between the germline ends. Germline values: CDR1 SQVTM, CDR2 ANQGSEA. This chain's CDR3 is CSVVINTGELFF. The CDR3 DNA is TGCAGCGTTGTAATCAACACCGGGGAGCTGTTTTTT.

This clonotype showed up just a few times. This chain links TRBV7-9 with TRBJ1-5; maybe TRBD1 (6 bases). Looked up from germline, CDR1 is SEHNR and CDR2 is FQNEAQ (reference sequence). CDR3 length equals 14 residues. V was clipped by 5 bases and J by 7 bases, with 15 bases between them. The CDR3 here is CASSEGQMVQPQHF. CDR3 nucleotides: TGTGCCAGCAGCGAAGGACAGATGGTCCAGCCCCAGCATTTT.